A single sample gave rise to the 17 T cell receptor beta chains below, sequenced in a study. Using its own MiXCR run on the reads, TCRdb lists one record per CDR3 protein. Among over 14,000 distinct CDR3 sequences, around 34% were seen once, and the ten largest hold about 15%. Sequenced sample: blood. The receptors were sampled from a human donor.

Of note for this clonotype: A much larger clone lies a single base off, so this may be a read error. The V gene is TRBV4-3, the J gene TRBJ2-1; a possible D gene is TRBD1 (5 bases). From germline, CDR1 is LGHNA and CDR2 YSLEER. Deletions cut 5 bases from V and 10 bases from J, with 18 bases between. The length of the CDR3 is 14 residues. The CDR3 DNA reads TGCGCCAGCAGCACCCGACAGTTCTCCTACGAGCAGTTCTTC. Translation: CASSTRQFSYEQFF.

This clonotype was seen a handful of times. Written as DNA, the CDR3 is TGCAGTGCTAGATCTCTACCGGGACAGAAAAATTCACCCCTCCACTTT. It encodes CSARSLPGQKNSPLHF. The chain is built from TRBV20-1 and TRBJ1-6; 7 nucleotides line up with TRBD1. With 2 bases clipped from V and 7 bases from J, the junction kept 11 bases outside the gene matches. The CDR3 length is 16 residues. Germline V gene lookup returns CDR1 DFQATT and CDR2 SNEGSKA (reference sequence).

The chain links TRBV29-1 to TRBJ2-7; 8 bases are shared with TRBD1. The CDR3 contains 15 residues. The V gene's germline CDR1 is SQVTM and CDR2 ANQGSEA. V was pared by 4 bases and J by 4 bases, with 12 bases of the junction left unmatched. This CDR3 is CSVGTGTVTEYEQYF. Written as DNA, the CDR3 is TGCAGCGTTGGGACAGGGACAGTGACAGAATACGAGCAGTACTTC.

In the case of this clonotype: Since a much larger clone is just one base distant, this may be a read error. The rearrangement links TRBV30 to TRBJ2-4; 8 bases are shared with TRBD2. V lost 7 bases, J lost 11 bases, and 13 bases stayed unmatched. The V gene's germline CDR1 is GTSNPN and CDR2 SVGIG (reference sequence). The CDR3 loop spans 13 amino acids. The CDR3 DNA reads TGTGCCTTCGCTACGGGGGGGGTTTTCCTTCAGTACTTC. Translated: CAFATGGVFLQYF.

This clonotype is medium-sized in the sample. The chain has TRBV14 and TRBJ1-4; perhaps TRBD1 as D (5 bases). V was cut by 1 base and J by 8 bases, with 11 bases left in between. Germline CDR1 and CDR2: SGHDN and FVKESK. The CDR3 sequence is 14 residues long. CDR3 amino acids: CASSQGGPGEKLFF. DNA for the CDR3: TGTGCCAGCAGCCAAGGGGGCCCAGGGGAAAAACTGTTTTTT.

This clonotype was found many times. CDR3 sequence reads: CASSQEGLAVNEQFF. DNA of the CDR3: TGTGCCAGCAGCCAAGAGGGACTAGCCGTCAATGAGCAGTTCTTC. The chain couples TRBV4-2 to TRBJ2-1; 9 nucleotides match TRBD2. Germline lookup yields CDR1 LGHNA and CDR2 YNFKEQ. V was pared by 0 bases and J by 6 bases, with 3 bases of the junction left unmatched. The CDR3 length is 15 residues.

The chain combines TRBV4-2 with TRBJ2-3; 7 positions match TRBD2. V lost 4 bases and J lost 6; bases outside the gene matches: 10. This CDR3 contains 15 residues. Germline CDR1 is LGHNA and CDR2 is YNFKEQ. CDR3 bases: TGTGCCAGCAGCCGACAAGCGGGGAAGCGGGATACGCAGTATTTT. As protein: CASSRQAGKRDTQYF.

This sequence joins TRBV4-1 and TRBJ2-1, with 9 bases fitting TRBD1. Germline CDR1 reads MGHRA; CDR2 reads YSYEKL. There are 15 residues in the CDR3. After removal of 2 bases from V and 4 bases from J, the junction contained 3 bases not matched to a gene. CDR3 in DNA: TGCGCCAGCAGCCAAAAGGGGACAGGGTACAATGAGCAGTTCTTC. As protein: CASSQKGTGYNEQFF.

Remarks on this clonotype: A much larger clone differs from this one at a single base, so this may be a read error. Lacking the conserved final phenylalanine or tryptophan, this CDR3 likely reflects a read error. J is TRBJ2-1 and V is TRBV30; TRBD2 matches 11 bases. Trimming took 7 bases from V and 6 from J; bases not matched to a gene: 5. The CDR3 extends over 13 amino acids. Germline-derived CDR1 and CDR2 are GTSNPN and SVGIG (reference sequence). CDR3 in amino acids: CASPSGRSNEQFS. Here the CDR3 DNA reads TGTGCCTCCCCTAGCGGGAGGTCCAATGAGCAGTTCTCC.

This clonotype is judged medium-sized. The rearrangement joins TRBV7-3 to TRBJ2-1, with D possibly matching TRBD2 (5 bases). The CDR3 totals 13 residues. In germline, CDR1 is SGHTA, CDR2 FQGTGA. V was shortened by 4 bases and J by 5 bases, with 9 bases between the two germline ends. This chain's CDR3 is CASSSGGHNEQFF. The CDR3 coding sequence is TGTGCCAGCAGCTCCGGAGGTCACAATGAGCAGTTCTTC.

The chain joins TRBV14 to TRBJ1-1; 8 bases align to TRBD1. In germline, CDR1 is SGHDN, CDR2 FVKESK. Losses at the gene ends were 2 bases for V and 8 bases for J; bases not matched to a gene: 7. CDR3 length: 14 amino acids. CDR3 amino acids: CASSQPGGLREAFF. The CDR3 nucleotides read TGTGCCAGCAGCCAACCAGGGGGCCTGAGAGAAGCTTTCTTT.

Many counts were recorded for this clonotype. The CDR3: CASSTRTEQYF. Here the CDR3 DNA reads TGTGCCAGTAGTACCCGGACCGAGCAGTACTTC. The V call is TRBV19, the J call TRBJ2-7; D gene uncertain. Per the germline V gene, CDR1 is LNHDA and CDR2 is SQIVND (reference sequence). Trimming took off 4 bases at V and 6 bases at J, with 7 bases between the two ends. This CDR3 is built from 11 residues.

This clonotype rates as medium-sized. This sequence joins TRBV4-3 and TRBJ2-7, with D hard to call. Trimming left V 0 bases short and J 2 bases short, with 8 bases between. The CDR3 length is 14 residues. Germline V gives CDR1 LGHNA, CDR2 YSLEER. DNA of the CDR3: TGCGCCAGCAGCCAAGAATGGGGTACCTACGAGCAGTACTTC. Translated, it gives CASSQEWGTYEQYF.

By proportion, this clonotype is medium-sized. The J gene is TRBJ2-1, the V gene TRBV7-3, with TRBD1 as a possible D gene (6 bases). V lost 1 base and J lost 1, with 20 bases in between. CDR3 length: 19 amino acids. CDR1 is SGHTA, CDR2 FQGTGA, per germline. The CDR3 region has the DNA TGTGCCAGCAGCTTAAAATCAGGGGTGGTGGGGAAATCCTACAATGAGCAGTTCTTC. Protein product: CASSLKSGVVGKSYNEQFF.

V is TRBV4-2 and J is TRBJ2-3; 11 bases are a match to TRBD2. Germline V CDR1 and CDR2: LGHNA, YNFKEQ. Unmatched junction bases numbered 16, after V lost 0 bases and J lost 11 bases. CDR3 length: 18 residues. The CDR3 DNA sequence: TGTGCCAGCAGCCAAGATGGGGGAGGGCTAGCGGGAGGAAGGAAGCAGTATTTT. It codes for CASSQDGGGLAGGRKQYF.

By its share, this clonotype is medium-sized. The CDR3 nucleotides read TGTGCCAGCAGTGACAGGGGGCTGAAGACCCAGTACTTC. Its translation is CASSDRGLKTQYF. The chain joins TRBV6-1 to TRBJ2-5; 8 bases map to TRBD1. CDR3 length equals 13 residues. V lost 3 bases, J lost 6 bases, and 3 bases stayed unmatched. Germline V CDR1 and CDR2: MNHNS, SASEGT.

This clonotype was observed a handful of times. Sequence at one end of the junction differs from germline and may be a read error. DNA for the CDR3: TGTGCCAGCAGCCAAGATAACTATGGCTACACCTTC. Protein: CASSQDNYGYTF. V gene TRBV4-3 combines with J gene TRBJ1-2; unclear D gene. The CDR3 is 12 residues long. Germline CDR1 is LGHNA and CDR2 is YSLEER.